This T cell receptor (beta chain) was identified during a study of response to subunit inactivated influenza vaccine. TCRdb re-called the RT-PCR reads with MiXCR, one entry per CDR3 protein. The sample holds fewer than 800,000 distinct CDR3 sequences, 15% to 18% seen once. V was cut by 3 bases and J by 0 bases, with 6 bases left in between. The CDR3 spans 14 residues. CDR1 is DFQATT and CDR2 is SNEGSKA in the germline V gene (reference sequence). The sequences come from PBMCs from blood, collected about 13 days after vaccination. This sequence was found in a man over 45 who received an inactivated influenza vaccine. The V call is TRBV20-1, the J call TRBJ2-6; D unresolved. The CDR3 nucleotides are TGCAGTGCTAGTTCGGGCTCTGGGGCCAACGTCCTGACTTTC. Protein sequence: CSASSGSGANVLTF.